This entry describes one TCR beta chain. Its specificity is unknown. This sample was included in a study of cytotoxic CD8 clonotypes in ibrutinib-treated CLL. Overall study results and limits: Exceeding age-matched healthy donors, baseline clonality also tracked the counts of circulating CD8+ T cells.

The CDR3 sequence is 15 residues long. V was shortened by 3 bases and J by 2 bases, with 14 bases between the two germline ends. Germline values: CDR1 SGHTA, CDR2 FQGTGA. The repertoire was sequenced with immunoSEQ multiplex PCR; TCRdb's copy has only in-frame clones and lacks some. The table shows 80,000 to 95,000 clones, with about 85% occurring only once. Sequencing was performed on PBMCs, taken after 12 months of ibrutinib treatment. The V call is TRBV7-3, the J call TRBJ2-7; D not certain. This clonotype was obtained from a human donor with chronic lymphocytic leukemia. DNA for the CDR3: TGTGCCAGCAGCTTCTACTCCGTGGGGACCTACGAGCAGTACTTC. Its protein product is CASSFYSVGTYEQYF.